This T cell receptor (beta chain) was obtained from a study of blood T cells in healthy people across ages. Looked up from germline, CDR1 is MNHEY and CDR2 is SVGAGI. The CDR3 spans 13 residues. Trimming cost V 6 bases and J 7 bases; bases outside gene matches: 4. This clonotype was detected only a few times. The antigen remains undetermined. Extracted total RNA amounted to at least 5.5 micrograms for each sample. Primers used in a second PCR of about 6 to 11 cycles were a sample-barcoded 5' primer and a J-beta primer mix. A template-switch adaptor with 12 random nucleotides tagged each cDNA molecule. TCRdb itself ran the 5' RACE reads through MiXCR, one entry per CDR3 protein. The sample gives approximately 800,000 distinct CDR3 sequences, about 34% of which show up once; about an eighth is in the top ten. Study results and caveats: It was not known whether donors were CMV positive (a possible confounder of expanded clonotype changes).

This receptor was obtained from a man between 18 and 35 years old in good health. V is TRBV6-5 and J is TRBJ1-2; 11 positions match TRBD1. What was sequenced was blood. DNA for the CDR3: TGTGCCAGCAGGACCGGGACAGGGGGTGGCTACACCTTC. It specifies CASRTGTGGGYTF.